Listed below are T cell receptor beta chains from one sample, sequenced in a study of cytomegalovirus exposure and HLA in healthy donors. The protocol was immunoSEQ multiplex PCR, while the TCRdb copy is restricted to in-frame clones and leaves out a portion. The table shows just under 150,000 clones, with 75% to 90% occurring only once. Sequenced: PBMCs. These receptor sequences come from a woman in her 30s in good health and CMV-seronegative. Each CDR3 is given with its conserved first and last residue. A D gene is named only where the DNA matches it firmly. Clone size, where shown, is once, few, many, or a class for clones that have expanded.

DNA	CDR3	D	size	J	length	V
TGCGCCAGCAGCCAAGATAGCACTAGCACAGATACGCAGTATTTT	CASSQDSTSTDTQYF	.	.	TRBJ2-3	15	TRBV4-3
TGTGCCACTCGACAGGGGAGAAACATTCAGTACTTC	CATRQGRNIQYF	TRBD1	.	TRBJ2-4	12	TRBV28
TGCAGCGTACTGACAGGGGTTGAAAAACTGTTTTTT	CSVLTGVEKLFF	TRBD1	.	TRBJ1-4	12	TRBV29-1
TGTGCCAGCAGTGAAGGGACAGGGCGCCTAGGCAATGAGCAGTTCTTC	CASSEGTGRLGNEQFF	TRBD1	once	TRBJ2-1	16	TRBV6-1
TGTGCCAGCAGCTTGGGGACGGGACTAGCTCGGGATGAGCAGTTCTTC	CASSLGTGLARDEQFF	TRBD2	.	TRBJ2-1	16	TRBV5-6
TGTGCCAGCCCCCGGGCGAACACCGGGGAGCTGTTTTTT	CASPRANTGELFF	.	few	TRBJ2-2	13	TRBV6-1
TGTGCCAGCAGTACAGGGGGGGACTATGGCTACACCTTC	CASSTGGDYGYTF	TRBD1	.	TRBJ1-2	13	TRBV2
TGCAGCGTTGATCGGACAGGCGGGGAAAAACTGTTTTTT	CSVDRTGGEKLFF	TRBD1	.	TRBJ1-4	13	TRBV29-1
TGTGCCAGCAGCCAAGGGACAGTTAGCTATGGCTACACCTTC	CASSQGTVSYGYTF	TRBD1	few	TRBJ1-2	14	TRBV5-4
TGTGCCATCAGTGAGAGAGGGGAGACCCAGTACTTC	CAISERGETQYF	.	.	TRBJ2-5	12	TRBV10-3
TGTGCCAGCAGTTTATTCCCTCCGGGACAGTACGTCTACGAGCAGTACTTC	CASSLFPPGQYVYEQYF	TRBD1	.	TRBJ2-7	17	TRBV27
TGTGCCAGTAGTCCACGCCCCACGGGACAGTTCTACGAGCAGTACTTC	CASSPRPTGQFYEQYF	TRBD1	.	TRBJ2-7	16	TRBV19
TGCAGCGCAAAGGCAGGGGAAGAGACCCAGTACTTC	CSAKAGEETQYF	.	.	TRBJ2-5	12	TRBV29-1
TGTGCCAGCAGCGTAGGGAGGGGCCAGACAGATACGCAGTATTTT	CASSVGRGQTDTQYF	.	.	TRBJ2-3	15	TRBV9
TGTGCCAGCAGTTCGAGTAGCGGGACGTCGGGGGAGCAGTACTTC	CASSSSSGTSGEQYF	TRBD2	.	TRBJ2-5	15	TRBV11-3
TGCGCCAGCAGCATAGGACAGGTTGATTCACCCCTCCACTTT	CASSIGQVDSPLHF	TRBD1	.	TRBJ1-6	14	TRBV5-1
TGTGCCATCAGTGTATGGGGACAGAACACCGGGGAGCTGTTTTTT	CAISVWGQNTGELFF	.	once	TRBJ2-2	15	TRBV10-3
TGTGCCAGCAGCTTATTCTCTAGTAAGGAGACCCAGTACTTC	CASSLFSSKETQYF	.	.	TRBJ2-5	14	TRBV5-4
TGTGCCAGCCACGCCCGGTCCTCCTACAATGAGCAGTTCTTC	CASHARSSYNEQFF	.	.	TRBJ2-1	14	TRBV19
TGCGCCAGCAGCCCCGGAGGTGGGATGGGGTACGAGCAGTACTTC	CASSPGGGMGYEQYF	.	.	TRBJ2-7	15	TRBV5-1
TGTGCCAGCAGTTCCGGGGGGCGGTTTGCCGAGCAGTACTTC	CASSSGGRFAEQYF	.	.	TRBJ2-7	14	TRBV27
TGTGCCAGCAGTTTATTCGCTAGCCCCTACGAGCAGTACTTC	CASSLFASPYEQYF	.	.	TRBJ2-7	14	TRBV27
TGTGCCAGTAGCCGGGACAGGACAAATCAGCCCCAGCATTTT	CASSRDRTNQPQHF	TRBD1	.	TRBJ1-5	14	TRBV19
TGTGCCAGTAGCAGACAGATGATGAACACTGAAGCTTTCTTT	CASSRQMMNTEAFF	.	.	TRBJ1-1	14	TRBV19
TGTGCCAGCAGGACACAGGGGGCAGAGACCCAGTACTTC	CASRTQGAETQYF	TRBD1	.	TRBJ2-5	13	TRBV6-1
TGTGCCAGCAGTTACAGGAGCTCCTACGAGCAGTACTTC	CASSYRSSYEQYF	.	.	TRBJ2-7	13	TRBV27
TGTGCCAGTAGTACAGGGGGTAACTATGGCTACACCTTC	CASSTGGNYGYTF	TRBD1	.	TRBJ1-2	13	TRBV19
TGTGCCACCAGCAGAGACTTGCGCCAAGAGACCCAGTACTTC	CATSRDLRQETQYF	.	.	TRBJ2-5	14	TRBV15
TGCGCCAGCAGCAAAACACCTCTACAACAGGGGCTCTACGAGCAGTACTTC	CASSKTPLQQGLYEQYF	TRBD1	.	TRBJ2-7	17	TRBV5-1
TGTGCCAGTAGTATCCCGTTGGGACTCGGCAATCAGCCCCAGCATTTT	CASSIPLGLGNQPQHF	.	.	TRBJ1-5	16	TRBV19
TGTGCCAGCAGCTTAGGCGGAAGCGGACAAGAGACCCAGTACTTC	CASSLGGSGQETQYF	.	.	TRBJ2-5	15	TRBV7-9
TGTGCCAGCAGCCTTTCCCCCACTGAAGCTTTCTTT	CASSLSPTEAFF	.	few	TRBJ1-1	12	TRBV5-6
TGTGCCAGCAAGTTAGCGGGCCGCACAGATACGCAGTATTTT	CASKLAGRTDTQYF	TRBD2	.	TRBJ2-3	14	TRBV28
TGTGCCAGTAGTATAGGCCCCGCGGCTAATGAAAAACTGTTTTTT	CASSIGPAANEKLFF	.	.	TRBJ1-4	15	TRBV19
TGTTCCAGCAGCCTAAGGACATCTTTGAATGAAAAACTGTTTTTT	CSSSLRTSLNEKLFF	.	.	TRBJ1-4	15	TRBV7-9
TGTGCCAGCAGCTTAGGAGGACTAGCGGGGGGCACCTACGAGCAGTACTTC	CASSLGGLAGGTYEQYF	TRBD2	.	TRBJ2-7	17	TRBV11-2
TGTGCCAGCCCCCCGGCTAGCGGGGGCCAAAGCACAGATACGCAGTATTTT	CASPPASGGQSTDTQYF	TRBD2	.	TRBJ2-3	17	TRBV6-4
TGTGCCAGCAGCTTAGGCCCCCGGGGTCAGTACTTC	CASSLGPRGQYF	.	.	TRBJ2-7	12	TRBV7-8
TGTGCCAGCAGTTCGGACTATTATAGCAATCAGCCCCAGCATTTT	CASSSDYYSNQPQHF	.	.	TRBJ1-5	15	TRBV2
TGTGCCTGGACCCCCGACAGCTCTGGAAACACCATATATTTT	CAWTPDSSGNTIYF	.	.	TRBJ1-3	14	TRBV30
TGTGCCAGCAGCCAAGATTTAGGGGAATACAATGAGCAGTTCTTC	CASSQDLGEYNEQFF	.	few	TRBJ2-1	15	TRBV4-2
TGCGCCAGCAGCCTGGACAGGGAGGGGACCCAGTACTTC	CASSLDREGTQYF	.	once	TRBJ2-5	13	TRBV5-1
TGCGCCAGCAGTCTGGTCGGCGGGACCGCAGATACGCAGTATTTT	CASSLVGGTADTQYF	.	few	TRBJ2-3	15	TRBV5-1
TGTGCCACCAGCAGAGGGGGAGGGGGGACGAAGAGTTACGAGCAGTACTTC	CATSRGGGGTKSYEQYF	.	.	TRBJ2-7	17	TRBV15
TGCGCCAGCACCCAGGACAGTTCCACCGGGGAGCTGTTTTTT	CASTQDSSTGELFF	.	.	TRBJ2-2	14	TRBV5-1
TGTGCCAGCAGCCCGCCCCGGGGTCGAAGCCTACACACAGATACGCAGTATTTT	CASSPPRGRSLHTDTQYF	.	.	TRBJ2-3	18	TRBV7-2
TGTGCCAGCAGCTTACTCACAGCGGCCTACGAGCAGTACTTC	CASSLLTAAYEQYF	.	once	TRBJ2-7	14	TRBV7-2
TGCGCCAGCAGCCAAGGCCCTCGGACAGTTAATTCACCCCTCCACTTT	CASSQGPRTVNSPLHF	.	.	TRBJ1-6	16	TRBV4-1
TGTGCCAGCAGCTTAGCTCGTCCAGGCCCGAACACTGAAGCTTTCTTT	CASSLARPGPNTEAFF	.	.	TRBJ1-1	16	TRBV11-2